Given below is one T cell receptor (beta chain) in context. As yet, its antigen is unknown. The germline V and J ends were trimmed by 3 bases and 1 base, with 12 bases remaining between them. The CDR3 extends over 14 amino acids. CDR1 is DFQATT, CDR2 SNEGSKA, per germline (reference sequence). The sample belongs to a study of post-analysis software for immune sequencing data. Notes on the study in general: Among roughly 5 TRBV segments more frequent in patients than controls were TRBV5-6, TRBV5-1 and TRBV20-1.

The TCR beta cDNA libraries carried unique molecular identifiers. With about 1 to 11 million T cells as the source, 540,000 or so cDNA molecules resulted. One entry per CDR3 protein results from TCRdb running MiXCR on the PCR reads. Altogether 380,000 or so distinct CDR3 sequences are present, 30% to 45% being singletons, with the ten largest covering roughly an eighth. The sequence was collected from a girl aged 10 to 17 with multiple sclerosis. The sample comprised blood. The chain carries TRBV20-1 and TRBJ2-5; tentatively, D is TRBD2 (5 bases). Here the CDR3 DNA reads TGCAGTGCTAGCCGACGGGAATCCCAAGAGACCCAGTACTTC. Translation gives CSASRRESQETQYF.